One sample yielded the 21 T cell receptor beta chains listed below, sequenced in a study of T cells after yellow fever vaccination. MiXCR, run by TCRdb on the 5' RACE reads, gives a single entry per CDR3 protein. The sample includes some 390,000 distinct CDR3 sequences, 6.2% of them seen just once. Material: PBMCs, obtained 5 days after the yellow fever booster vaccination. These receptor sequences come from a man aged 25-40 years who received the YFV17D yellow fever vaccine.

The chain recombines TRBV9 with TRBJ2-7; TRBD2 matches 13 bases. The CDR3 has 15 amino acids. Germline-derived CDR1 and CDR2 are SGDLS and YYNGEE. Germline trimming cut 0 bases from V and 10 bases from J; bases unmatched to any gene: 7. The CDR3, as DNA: TGTGCCAGCAGCGTAGGGGGAGGGACTAGCGGGATACAGTACTTC. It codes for CASSVGGGTSGIQYF.

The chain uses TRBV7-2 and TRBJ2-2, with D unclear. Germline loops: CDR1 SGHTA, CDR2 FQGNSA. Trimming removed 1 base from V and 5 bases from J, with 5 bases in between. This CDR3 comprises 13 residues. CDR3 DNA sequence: TGTGCCAGCAGCTTAGAATCTACCGGGGAGCTGTTTTTT. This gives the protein CASSLESTGELFF.

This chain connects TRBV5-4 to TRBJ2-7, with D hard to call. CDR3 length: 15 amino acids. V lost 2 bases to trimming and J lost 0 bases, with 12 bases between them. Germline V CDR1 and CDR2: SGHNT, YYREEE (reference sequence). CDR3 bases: TGTGCCAGCAGCTTAATCGGCGGCAGCTCCTACGAGCAGTACTTC. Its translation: CASSLIGGSSYEQYF.

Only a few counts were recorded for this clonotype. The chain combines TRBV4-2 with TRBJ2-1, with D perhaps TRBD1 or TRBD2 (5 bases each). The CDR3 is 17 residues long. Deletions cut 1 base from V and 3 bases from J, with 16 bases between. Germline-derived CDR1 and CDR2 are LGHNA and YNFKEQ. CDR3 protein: CASSQVETGTNYNEQFF. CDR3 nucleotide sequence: TGTGCCAGCAGCCAAGTAGAGACCGGGACCAACTACAATGAGCAGTTCTTC.

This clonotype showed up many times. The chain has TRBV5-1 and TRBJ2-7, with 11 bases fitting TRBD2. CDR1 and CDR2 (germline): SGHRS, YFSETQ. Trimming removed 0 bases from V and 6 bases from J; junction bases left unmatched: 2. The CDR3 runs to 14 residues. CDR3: CASSLDLAGGEQYF. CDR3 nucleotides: TGCGCCAGCAGCTTGGACCTAGCGGGAGGCGAGCAGTACTTC.

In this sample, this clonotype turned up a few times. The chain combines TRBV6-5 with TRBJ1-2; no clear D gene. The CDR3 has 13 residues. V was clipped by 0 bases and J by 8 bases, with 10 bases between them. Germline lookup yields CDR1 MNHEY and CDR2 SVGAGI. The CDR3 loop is CASSYSDPRGYTF. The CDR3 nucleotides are TGTGCCAGCAGTTACTCGGACCCCCGAGGCTACACCTTC.

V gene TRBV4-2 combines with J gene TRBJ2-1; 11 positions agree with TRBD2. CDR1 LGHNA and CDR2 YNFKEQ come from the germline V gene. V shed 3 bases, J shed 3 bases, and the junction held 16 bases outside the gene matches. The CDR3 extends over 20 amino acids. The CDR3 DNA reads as TGTGCCAGCAGCCACCCCGGGACTAGCGGCCCGAGGTTCGACTACAATGAGCAGTTCTTC. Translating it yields CASSHPGTSGPRFDYNEQFF.

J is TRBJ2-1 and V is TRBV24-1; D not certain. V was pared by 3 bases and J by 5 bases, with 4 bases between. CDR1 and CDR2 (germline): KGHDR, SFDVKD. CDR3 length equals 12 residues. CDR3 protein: CATSDLDNEQFF. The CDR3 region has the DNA TGTGCCACCAGTGATCTAGACAATGAGCAGTTCTTC.

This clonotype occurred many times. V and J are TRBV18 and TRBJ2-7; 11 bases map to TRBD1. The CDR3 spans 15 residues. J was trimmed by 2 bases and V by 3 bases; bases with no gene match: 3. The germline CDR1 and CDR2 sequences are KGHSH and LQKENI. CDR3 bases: TGTGCCAGCTCACCGGGACAGGGGGGGACCTACGAGCAGTACTTC. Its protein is CASSPGQGGTYEQYF.

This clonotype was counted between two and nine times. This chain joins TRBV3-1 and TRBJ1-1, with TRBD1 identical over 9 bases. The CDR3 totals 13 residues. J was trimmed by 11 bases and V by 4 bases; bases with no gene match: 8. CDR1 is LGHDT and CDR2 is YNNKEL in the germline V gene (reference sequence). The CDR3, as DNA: TGTGCCAGCAGCCCGGGACAGGGTCTGTTGGCTTTCTTT. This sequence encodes CASSPGQGLLAFF.

CDR3: CASSQDEGNPSGAFF. The CDR3 nucleotides are TGCGCCAGCAGCCAAGATGAAGGAAATCCGTCGGGAGCTTTCTTT. The chain joins TRBV4-3 to TRBJ1-1; D is uncertain. The CDR3 runs 15 residues. Trimming pared 0 bases from V and 10 bases from J, leaving 18 bases between. The V gene's germline CDR1 is LGHNA and CDR2 YSLEER.

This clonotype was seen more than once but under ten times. CDR3 region: CSATNGSGANVLTF. Here the CDR3 DNA reads TGCAGTGCTACGAACGGGAGTGGGGCCAACGTCCTGACTTTC. The chain carries TRBV20-1 and TRBJ2-6; D is possibly TRBD2 (6 bases). The ends were cut back, 4 bases at V and 3 bases at J, with 10 bases in the middle. The CDR3 loop spans 14 amino acids. From germline, CDR1 is DFQATT and CDR2 SNEGSKA (reference sequence).

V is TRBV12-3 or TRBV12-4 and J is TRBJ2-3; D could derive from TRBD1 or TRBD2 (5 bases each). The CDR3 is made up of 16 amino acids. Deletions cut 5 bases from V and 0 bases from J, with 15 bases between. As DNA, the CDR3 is TGTGCCAGCAGTCTGGGACGTGGGCAAAGCACAGATACGCAGTATTTT. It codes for CASSLGRGQSTDTQYF.

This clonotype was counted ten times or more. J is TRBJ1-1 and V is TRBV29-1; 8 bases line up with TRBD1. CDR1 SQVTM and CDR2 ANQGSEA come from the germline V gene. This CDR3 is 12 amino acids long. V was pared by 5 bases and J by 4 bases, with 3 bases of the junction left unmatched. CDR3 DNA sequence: TGCAGCGTTAACGACAGGGGCACTGAAGCTTTCTTT. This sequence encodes CSVNDRGTEAFF.

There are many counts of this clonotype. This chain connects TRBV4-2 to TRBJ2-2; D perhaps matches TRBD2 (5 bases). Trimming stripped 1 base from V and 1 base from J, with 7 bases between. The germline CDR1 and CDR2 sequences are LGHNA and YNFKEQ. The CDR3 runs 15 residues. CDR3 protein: CASSQGGLNTGELFF. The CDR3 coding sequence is TGTGCCAGCAGCCAAGGCGGGTTGAACACCGGGGAGCTGTTTTTT.

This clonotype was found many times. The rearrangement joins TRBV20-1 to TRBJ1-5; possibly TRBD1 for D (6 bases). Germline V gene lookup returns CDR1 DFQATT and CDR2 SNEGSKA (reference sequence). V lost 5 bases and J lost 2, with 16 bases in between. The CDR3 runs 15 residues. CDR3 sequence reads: CSAPARGGGNQPQHF. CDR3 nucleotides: TGCAGTGCTCCGGCCAGGGGAGGTGGCAATCAGCCCCAGCATTTT.

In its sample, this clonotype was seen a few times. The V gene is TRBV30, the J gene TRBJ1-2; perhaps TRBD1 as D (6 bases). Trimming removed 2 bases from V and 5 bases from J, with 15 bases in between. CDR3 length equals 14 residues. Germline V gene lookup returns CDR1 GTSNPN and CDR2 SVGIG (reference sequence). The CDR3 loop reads CAWSWGGRGYGYTF. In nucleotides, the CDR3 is TGTGCCTGGAGTTGGGGGGGCAGGGGTTATGGCTACACCTTC.

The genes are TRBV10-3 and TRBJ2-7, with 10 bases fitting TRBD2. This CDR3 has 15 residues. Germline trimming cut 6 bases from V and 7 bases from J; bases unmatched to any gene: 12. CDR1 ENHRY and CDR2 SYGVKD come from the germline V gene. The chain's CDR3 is CAIRGSGRESLEQYF. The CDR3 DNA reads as TGTGCCATCAGGGGGAGCGGGAGGGAATCCCTTGAGCAGTACTTC.

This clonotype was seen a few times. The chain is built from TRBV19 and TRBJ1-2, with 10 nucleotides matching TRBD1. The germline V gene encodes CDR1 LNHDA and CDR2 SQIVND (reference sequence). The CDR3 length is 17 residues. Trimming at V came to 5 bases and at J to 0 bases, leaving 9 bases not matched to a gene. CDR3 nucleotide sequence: TGTGCCAGTAGTCCCCGGGGACAGGGGTTCTCTAACTATGGCTACACCTTC. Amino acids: CASSPRGQGFSNYGYTF.

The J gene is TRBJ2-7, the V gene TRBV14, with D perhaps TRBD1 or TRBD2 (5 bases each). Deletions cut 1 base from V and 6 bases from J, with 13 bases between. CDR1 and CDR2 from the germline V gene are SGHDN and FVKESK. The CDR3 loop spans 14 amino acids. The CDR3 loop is CASSQVGAQGEQYF. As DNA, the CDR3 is TGTGCCAGCAGCCAAGTGGGAGCCCAGGGCGAGCAGTACTTC.

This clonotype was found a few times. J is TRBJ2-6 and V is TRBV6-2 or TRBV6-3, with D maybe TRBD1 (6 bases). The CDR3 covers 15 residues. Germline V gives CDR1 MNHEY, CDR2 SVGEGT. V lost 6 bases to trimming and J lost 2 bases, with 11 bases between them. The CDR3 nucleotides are TGTGCCAGCAGCTGGGGGCTTACTGGGGCCAACGTCCTGACTTTC. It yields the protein CASSWGLTGANVLTF.